The entry that follows covers one T cell receptor beta chain sequence. The sample originates from a study of blood T cell repertoires in COVID-19. At the level of the study: There were acute and convalescent COVID-19 samples, and they came from the United States, Italy and Spain. PBMCs, B-cell-depleted T cells, or T cells provided the cDNA or gDNA that made up the material.

Per the study methods: Amplification from reference gene primers served as the basis for estimated nucleated cell counts. Sequencing was performed with immunoSEQ multiplex PCR; in TCRdb, only in-frame clones are kept and a portion is missing. V and J calls and clone size are those listed in that table; D and trimming were worked out from the DNA. The data hold 220,000 or so clones, with approximately 77% observed a single time. Per germline, CDR1 SGHDN and CDR2 FVKESK. The CDR3 is 14 residues long. Trimming pared 4 bases from V and 1 base from J, leaving 10 bases between. The origin of this receptor is a woman of 80 years or more with acute or convalescent COVID-19. This chain joins TRBV14 and TRBJ1-1; D not resolved. The sample taken for sequencing was peripheral blood. In nucleotides, the CDR3 is TGTGCCAGCAGCCCCTACTCCGGGAACACTGAAGCTTTCTTT. It specifies CASSPYSGNTEAFF. The variable domain in full, with the rest retrieved from reference TRBV14 and TRBJ1-1, is EAGVTQFPSHSVIEKGQTVTLRCDPISGHDNLYWYRRVMGKEIKFLLHFVKESKQDESGMPNNRFLAERTGGTYSTLKVQPAELEDSGVYFCASSPYSGNTEAFFGQGTRLTVV.